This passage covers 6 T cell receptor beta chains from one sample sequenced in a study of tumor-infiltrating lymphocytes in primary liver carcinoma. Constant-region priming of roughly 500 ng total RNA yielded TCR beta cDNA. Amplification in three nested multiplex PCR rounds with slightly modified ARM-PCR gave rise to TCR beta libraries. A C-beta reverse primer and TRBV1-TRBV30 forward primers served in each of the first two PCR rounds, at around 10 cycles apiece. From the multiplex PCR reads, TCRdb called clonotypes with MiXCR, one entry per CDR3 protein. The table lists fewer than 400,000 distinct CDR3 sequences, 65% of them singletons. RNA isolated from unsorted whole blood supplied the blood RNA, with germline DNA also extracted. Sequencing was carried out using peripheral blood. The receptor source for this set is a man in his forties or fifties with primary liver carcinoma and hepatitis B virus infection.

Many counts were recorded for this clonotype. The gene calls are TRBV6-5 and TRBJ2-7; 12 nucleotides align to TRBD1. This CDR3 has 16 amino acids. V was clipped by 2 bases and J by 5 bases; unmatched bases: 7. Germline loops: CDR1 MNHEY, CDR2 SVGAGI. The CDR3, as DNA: TGTGCCAGCAGTTACACGTCCGGGACAGGGGGCGACGAGCAGTACTTC. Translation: CASSYTSGTGGDEQYF.

CDR3 amino acids: CASSQLTGTSGRAAYNEQFF. The CDR3 DNA sequence: TGCGCCAGCAGCCAACTTACAGGGACTAGCGGGAGGGCCGCATACAATGAGCAGTTCTTC. J is TRBJ2-1 and V is TRBV4-3, with TRBD2 matching 16 bases. Germline-derived CDR1 and CDR2 are LGHNA and YSLEER. The CDR3 runs 20 residues. Germline trimming cut 2 bases from V and 4 bases from J; bases unmatched to any gene: 11.

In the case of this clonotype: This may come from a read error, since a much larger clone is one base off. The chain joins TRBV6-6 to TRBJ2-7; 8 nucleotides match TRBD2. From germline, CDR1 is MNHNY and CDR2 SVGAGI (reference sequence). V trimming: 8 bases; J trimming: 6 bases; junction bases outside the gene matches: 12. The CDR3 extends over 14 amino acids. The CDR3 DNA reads TGTGCCAGCTGCAGAACTAGCGGCACCTGCGAGCAGTACTTC. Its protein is CASCRTSGTCEQYF.

Here the CDR3 DNA reads TGTGCCAGCAATGCTAGGGTTAACTATGGCTACACCTTC. This encodes CASNARVNYGYTF. The V gene is TRBV13, the J gene TRBJ1-2; D remains unclear. CDR1 is PRHDT, CDR2 FYEKMQ, per germline (reference sequence). Trimming pared 7 bases from V and 1 base from J, leaving 10 bases between. The CDR3 extends over 13 amino acids.

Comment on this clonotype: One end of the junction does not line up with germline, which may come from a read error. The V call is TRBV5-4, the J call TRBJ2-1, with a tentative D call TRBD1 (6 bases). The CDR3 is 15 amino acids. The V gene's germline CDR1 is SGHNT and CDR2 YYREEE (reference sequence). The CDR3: CTSSFSRDNYNEQFF. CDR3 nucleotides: TGTACCAGCAGCTTCAGCCGGGACAACTACAATGAGCAGTTCTTC.

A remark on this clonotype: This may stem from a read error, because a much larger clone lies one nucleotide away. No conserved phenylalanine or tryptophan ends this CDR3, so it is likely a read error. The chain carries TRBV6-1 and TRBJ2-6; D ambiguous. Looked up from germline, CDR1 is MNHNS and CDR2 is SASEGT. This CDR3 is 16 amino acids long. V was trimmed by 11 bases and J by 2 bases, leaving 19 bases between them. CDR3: CAYLLQGPTGANVLTL. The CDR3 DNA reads TGTGCCTATCTCCTCCAAGGTCCCACTGGGGCCAACGTCCTGACTCTC.